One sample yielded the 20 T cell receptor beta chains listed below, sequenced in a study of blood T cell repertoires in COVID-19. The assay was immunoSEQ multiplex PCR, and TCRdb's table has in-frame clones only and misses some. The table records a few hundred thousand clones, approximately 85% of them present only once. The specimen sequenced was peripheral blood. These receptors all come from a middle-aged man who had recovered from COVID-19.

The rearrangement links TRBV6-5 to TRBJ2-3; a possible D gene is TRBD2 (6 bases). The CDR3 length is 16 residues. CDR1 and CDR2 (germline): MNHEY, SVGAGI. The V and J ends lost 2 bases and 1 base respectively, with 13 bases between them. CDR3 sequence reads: CASSYGGEAGTDTQYF. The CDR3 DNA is TGTGCCAGCAGTTACGGAGGGGAGGCAGGCACAGATACGCAGTATTTT.

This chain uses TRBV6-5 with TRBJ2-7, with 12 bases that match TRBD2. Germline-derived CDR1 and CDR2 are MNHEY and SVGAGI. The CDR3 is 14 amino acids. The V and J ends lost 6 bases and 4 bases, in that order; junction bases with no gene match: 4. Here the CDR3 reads CASSPTSGRYEQYF. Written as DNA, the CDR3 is TGTGCCAGCAGCCCGACTAGCGGGAGATACGAGCAGTACTTC.

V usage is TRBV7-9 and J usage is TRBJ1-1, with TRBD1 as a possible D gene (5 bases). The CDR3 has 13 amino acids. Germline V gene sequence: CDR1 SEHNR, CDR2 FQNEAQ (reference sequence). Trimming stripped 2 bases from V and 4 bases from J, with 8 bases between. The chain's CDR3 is CASSLPGSTEAFF. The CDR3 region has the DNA TGTGCCAGCAGCTTACCAGGGTCCACTGAAGCTTTCTTT.

The CDR3 DNA sequence: TGTGCCAGCAGCTTAGGGGACAGGGATTACAATGAGCAGTTCTTC. This sequence encodes CASSLGDRDYNEQFF. V and J are TRBV7-9 and TRBJ2-1, with 9 bases that match TRBD1. CDR1 and CDR2 from the germline V gene are SEHNR and FQNEAQ (reference sequence). CDR3 size: 15 residues. V gave up 1 base and J gave up 4 bases; unmatched junction bases: 2.

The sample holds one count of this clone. CDR3: CASSRRTSGRVSYNEQFF. The CDR3 nucleotides read TGTGCCAGTAGTCGTCGGACTAGCGGGAGAGTCTCCTACAATGAGCAGTTCTTC. The chain carries TRBV19 and TRBJ2-1; 13 bases are shared with TRBD2. The CDR3 consists of 18 residues. Germline trimming cut 5 bases from V and 0 bases from J; bases unmatched to any gene: 7. Germline values: CDR1 LNHDA, CDR2 SQIVND (reference sequence). Full variable domain (outside the CDR3, taken from reference TRBV19 and TRBJ2-1): DGGITQSPKYLFRKEGQNVTLSCEQNLNHDAMYWYRQDPGQGLRLIYYSQIVNDFQKGDIAEGYSVSREKKESFPLTVTSAQKNPTAFYLCASSRRTSGRVSYNEQFFGPGTRLTVL.

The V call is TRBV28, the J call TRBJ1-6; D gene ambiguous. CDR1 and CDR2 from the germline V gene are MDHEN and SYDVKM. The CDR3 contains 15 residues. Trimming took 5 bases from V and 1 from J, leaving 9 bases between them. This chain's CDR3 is CASSELRSYNSPLHF. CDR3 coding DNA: TGTGCCAGCAGTGAACTGCGGTCCTATAATTCACCCCTCCACTTT.

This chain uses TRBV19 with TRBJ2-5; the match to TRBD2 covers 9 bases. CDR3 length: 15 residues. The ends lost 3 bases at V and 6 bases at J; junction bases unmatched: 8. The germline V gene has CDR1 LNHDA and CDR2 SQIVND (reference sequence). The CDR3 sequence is CASSMAGGPVKTQYF. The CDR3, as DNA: TGTGCCAGTAGTATGGCGGGAGGGCCGGTTAAGACCCAGTACTTC.

The CDR3 sequence is CASRDRMGGADYNEQFF. The CDR3 region has the DNA TGTGCCAGCAGGGACCGTATGGGGGGAGCGGACTACAATGAGCAGTTCTTC. The gene calls are TRBV25-1 and TRBJ2-1; possible D gene TRBD2, 6 bases. The germline V and J ends were trimmed by 6 bases and 3 bases, with 21 bases remaining between them. CDR1 MGHDK and CDR2 SYGVNS come from the germline V gene. The length of the CDR3 is 17 residues. Full variable domain (rest looked up from reference TRBV25-1 and TRBJ2-1): EADIYQTPRYLVIGTGKKITLECSQTMGHDKMYWYQQDPGMELHLIHYSYGVNSTEKGDLSSESTVSRIRTEHFPLTLESARPSHTSQYLCASRDRMGGADYNEQFFGPGTRLTVL.

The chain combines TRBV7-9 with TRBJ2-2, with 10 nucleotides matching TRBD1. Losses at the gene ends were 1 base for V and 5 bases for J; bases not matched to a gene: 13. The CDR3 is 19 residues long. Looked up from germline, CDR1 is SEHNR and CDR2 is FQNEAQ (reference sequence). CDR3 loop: CASSLGLGQGTIWTGELFF. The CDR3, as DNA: TGTGCCAGCAGCTTAGGACTGGGACAGGGGACTATTTGGACCGGGGAGCTGTTTTTT.

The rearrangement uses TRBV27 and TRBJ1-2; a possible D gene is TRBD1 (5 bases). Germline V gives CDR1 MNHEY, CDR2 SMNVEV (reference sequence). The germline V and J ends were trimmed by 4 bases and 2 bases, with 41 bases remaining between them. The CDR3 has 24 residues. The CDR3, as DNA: TGTGCCAGCAGTTCTTCTCGCATGCAGTCTATGTCGATCTCCTCAAGCAGGGAAAACTATGGCTACACCTTC. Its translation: CASSSSRMQSMSISSSRENYGYTF.

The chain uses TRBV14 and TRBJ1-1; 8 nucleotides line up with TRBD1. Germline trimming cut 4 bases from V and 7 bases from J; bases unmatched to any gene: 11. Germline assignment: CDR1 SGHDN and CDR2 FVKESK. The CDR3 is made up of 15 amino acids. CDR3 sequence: CASSLQTGAAIEAFF. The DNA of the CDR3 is TGTGCCAGCAGCCTCCAGACAGGGGCCGCGATTGAAGCTTTCTTT.

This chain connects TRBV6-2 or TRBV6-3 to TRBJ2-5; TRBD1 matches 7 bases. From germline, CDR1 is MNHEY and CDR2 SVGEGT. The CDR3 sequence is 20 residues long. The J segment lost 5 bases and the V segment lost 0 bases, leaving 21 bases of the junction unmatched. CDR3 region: CASSYSVVPPRTGLGETQYF. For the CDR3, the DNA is TGTGCCAGCAGTTACTCTGTCGTCCCGCCCCGGACAGGCCTGGGGGAGACCCAGTACTTC.

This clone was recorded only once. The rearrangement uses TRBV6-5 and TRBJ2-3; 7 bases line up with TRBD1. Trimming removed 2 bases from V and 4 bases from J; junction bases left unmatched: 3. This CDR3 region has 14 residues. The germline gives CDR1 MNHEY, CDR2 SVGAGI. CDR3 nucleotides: TGTGCCAGCAGTTACGACAGGGCTGCAGATACGCAGTATTTT. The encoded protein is CASSYDRAADTQYF.

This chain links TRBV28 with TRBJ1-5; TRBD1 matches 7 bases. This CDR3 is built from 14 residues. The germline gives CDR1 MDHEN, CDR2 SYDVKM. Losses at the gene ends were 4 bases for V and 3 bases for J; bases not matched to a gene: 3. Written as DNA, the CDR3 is TGTGCCAGCAGTTACAGGGGCTTCAATCAGCCCCAGCATTTT. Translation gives CASSYRGFNQPQHF.

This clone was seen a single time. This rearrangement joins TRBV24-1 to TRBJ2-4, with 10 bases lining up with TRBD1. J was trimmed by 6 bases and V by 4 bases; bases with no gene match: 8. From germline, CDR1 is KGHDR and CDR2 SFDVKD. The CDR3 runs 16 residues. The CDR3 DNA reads TGTGCCACCAGTGACGTAGACAGGGGGCAGGGAAACATTCAGTACTTC. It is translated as CATSDVDRGQGNIQYF.

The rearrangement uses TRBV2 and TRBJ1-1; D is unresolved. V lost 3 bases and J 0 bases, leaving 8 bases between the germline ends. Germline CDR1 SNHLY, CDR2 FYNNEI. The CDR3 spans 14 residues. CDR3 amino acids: CASSEEQMNTEAFF. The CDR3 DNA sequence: TGTGCCAGCAGTGAGGAACAGATGAACACTGAAGCTTTCTTT. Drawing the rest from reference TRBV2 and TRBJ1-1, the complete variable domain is EPEVTQTPSHQVTQMGQEVILRCVPISNHLYFYWYRQILGQKVEFLVSFYNNEISEKSEIFDDQFSVERPDGSNFTLKIRSTKLEDSAMYFCASSEEQMNTEAFFGQGTRLTVV.

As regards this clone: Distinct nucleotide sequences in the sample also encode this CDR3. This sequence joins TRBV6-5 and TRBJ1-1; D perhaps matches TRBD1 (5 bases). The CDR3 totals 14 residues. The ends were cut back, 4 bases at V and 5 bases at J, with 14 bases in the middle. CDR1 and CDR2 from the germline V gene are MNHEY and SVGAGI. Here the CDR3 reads CASSFSGGKTEAFF. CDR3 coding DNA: TGTGCCAGCAGTTTCTCGGGGGGGAAGACTGAAGCTTTCTTT.

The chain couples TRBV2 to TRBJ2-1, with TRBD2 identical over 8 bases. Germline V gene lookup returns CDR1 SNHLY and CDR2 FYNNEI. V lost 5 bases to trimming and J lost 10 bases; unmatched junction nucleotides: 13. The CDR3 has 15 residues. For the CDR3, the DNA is TGTGCCAGCAGTAAAAGTGGACTAGCAGGAGACGAGCAGTTCTTC. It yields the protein CASSKSGLAGDEQFF.

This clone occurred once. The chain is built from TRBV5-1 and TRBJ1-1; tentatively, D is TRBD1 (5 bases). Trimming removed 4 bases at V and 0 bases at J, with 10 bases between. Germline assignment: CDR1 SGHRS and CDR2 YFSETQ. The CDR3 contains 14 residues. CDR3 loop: CASSPWTLNTEAFF. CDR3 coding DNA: TGCGCCAGCAGCCCCTGGACACTGAACACTGAAGCTTTCTTT. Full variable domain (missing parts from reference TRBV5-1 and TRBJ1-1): KAGVTQTPRYLIKTRGQQVTLSCSPISGHRSVSWYQQTPGQGLQFLFEYFSETQRNKGNFPGRFSGRQFSNSRSEMNVSTLELGDSALYLCASSPWTLNTEAFFGQGTRLTVV.

The CDR3 loop is CASSSPISAGSHEQYF. Here the CDR3 DNA reads TGTGCCAGCAGTTCTCCCATATCGGCCGGGTCCCACGAGCAGTACTTC. This chain links TRBV6-6 with TRBJ2-7, with D unresolved. V lost 4 bases and J 5 bases, leaving 21 bases between the germline ends. The CDR3 is 16 residues long. The germline gives CDR1 MNHNY, CDR2 SVGAGI (reference sequence).